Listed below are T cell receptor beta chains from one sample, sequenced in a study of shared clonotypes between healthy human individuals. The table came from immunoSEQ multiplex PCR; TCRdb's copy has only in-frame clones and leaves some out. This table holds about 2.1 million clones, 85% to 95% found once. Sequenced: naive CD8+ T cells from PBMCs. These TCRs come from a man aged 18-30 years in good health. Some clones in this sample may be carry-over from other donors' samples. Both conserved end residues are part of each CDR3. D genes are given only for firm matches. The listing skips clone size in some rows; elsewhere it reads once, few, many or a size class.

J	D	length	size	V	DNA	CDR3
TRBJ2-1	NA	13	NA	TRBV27	TGTGCCAGCAGCCGGGACCTTTACAATGAGCAGTTCTTC	CASSRDLYNEQFF
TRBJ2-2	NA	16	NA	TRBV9	TGTGCCAGCAGCACCTGGGACAAGGAGGCCACCGGGGAGCTGTTTTTT	CASSTWDKEATGELFF
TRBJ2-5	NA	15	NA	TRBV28	TGTGCCAGCAGTTTAGGTAGCGATCTGCAGGAGACCCAGTACTTC	CASSLGSDLQETQYF
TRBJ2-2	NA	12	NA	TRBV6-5	TGTGCCAGCAGGGGGCCTTCCGGGGAGCTGTTTTTT	CASRGPSGELFF
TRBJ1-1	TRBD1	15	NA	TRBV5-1	TGCGCCAGCAGCTCCCGACAGGGGGCGGTGGCTGAAGCTTTCTTT	CASSSRQGAVAEAFF
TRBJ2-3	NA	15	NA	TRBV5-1	TGCGCCAGCAGCCTACGACGTTCTAGCACAGATACGCAGTATTTT	CASSLRRSSTDTQYF
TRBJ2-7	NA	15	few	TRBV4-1	TGCGCCAGCAGTCCCCCGGGACTCGGGTTCGTCGAGCAGTACTTC	CASSPPGLGFVEQYF
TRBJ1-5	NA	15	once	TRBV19	TGTGCCAGTAGTCTCGACAACGCGGGCAATCAGCCCCAGCATTTT	CASSLDNAGNQPQHF
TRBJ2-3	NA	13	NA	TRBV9	TGTGCCAGCGGGTTGTCTAGCACAGATACGCAGTATTTT	CASGLSSTDTQYF
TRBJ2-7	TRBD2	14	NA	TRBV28	TGTGCCAGCTCGACTAGCGGGAAAACCTACGAGCAGTACTTC	CASSTSGKTYEQYF
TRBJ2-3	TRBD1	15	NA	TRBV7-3	TGTGCCAGCAGCCCCCGGACAGGGGGCCCAGATACGCAGTATTTT	CASSPRTGGPDTQYF